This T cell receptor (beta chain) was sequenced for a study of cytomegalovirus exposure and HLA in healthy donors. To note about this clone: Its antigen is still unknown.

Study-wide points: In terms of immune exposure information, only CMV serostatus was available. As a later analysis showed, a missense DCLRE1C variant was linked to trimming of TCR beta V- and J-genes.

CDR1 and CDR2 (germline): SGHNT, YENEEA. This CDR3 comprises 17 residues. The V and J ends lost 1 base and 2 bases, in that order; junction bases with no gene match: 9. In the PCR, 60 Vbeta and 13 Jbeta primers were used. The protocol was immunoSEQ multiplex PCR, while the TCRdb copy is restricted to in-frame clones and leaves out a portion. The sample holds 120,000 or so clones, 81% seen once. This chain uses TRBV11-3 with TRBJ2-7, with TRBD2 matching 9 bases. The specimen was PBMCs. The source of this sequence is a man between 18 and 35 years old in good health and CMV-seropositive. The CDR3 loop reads CASSLAIPSGVTYEQYF. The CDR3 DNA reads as TGTGCCAGCAGCTTAGCTATCCCTAGCGGGGTGACCTACGAGCAGTACTTC. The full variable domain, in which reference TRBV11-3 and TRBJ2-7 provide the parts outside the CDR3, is EAGVVQSPRYKIIEKKQPVAFWCNPISGHNTLYWYLQNLGQGPELLIRYENEEAVDDSQLPKDRFSAERLKGVDSTLKIQPAELGDSAVYLCASSLAIPSGVTYEQYFGPGTRLTVT.